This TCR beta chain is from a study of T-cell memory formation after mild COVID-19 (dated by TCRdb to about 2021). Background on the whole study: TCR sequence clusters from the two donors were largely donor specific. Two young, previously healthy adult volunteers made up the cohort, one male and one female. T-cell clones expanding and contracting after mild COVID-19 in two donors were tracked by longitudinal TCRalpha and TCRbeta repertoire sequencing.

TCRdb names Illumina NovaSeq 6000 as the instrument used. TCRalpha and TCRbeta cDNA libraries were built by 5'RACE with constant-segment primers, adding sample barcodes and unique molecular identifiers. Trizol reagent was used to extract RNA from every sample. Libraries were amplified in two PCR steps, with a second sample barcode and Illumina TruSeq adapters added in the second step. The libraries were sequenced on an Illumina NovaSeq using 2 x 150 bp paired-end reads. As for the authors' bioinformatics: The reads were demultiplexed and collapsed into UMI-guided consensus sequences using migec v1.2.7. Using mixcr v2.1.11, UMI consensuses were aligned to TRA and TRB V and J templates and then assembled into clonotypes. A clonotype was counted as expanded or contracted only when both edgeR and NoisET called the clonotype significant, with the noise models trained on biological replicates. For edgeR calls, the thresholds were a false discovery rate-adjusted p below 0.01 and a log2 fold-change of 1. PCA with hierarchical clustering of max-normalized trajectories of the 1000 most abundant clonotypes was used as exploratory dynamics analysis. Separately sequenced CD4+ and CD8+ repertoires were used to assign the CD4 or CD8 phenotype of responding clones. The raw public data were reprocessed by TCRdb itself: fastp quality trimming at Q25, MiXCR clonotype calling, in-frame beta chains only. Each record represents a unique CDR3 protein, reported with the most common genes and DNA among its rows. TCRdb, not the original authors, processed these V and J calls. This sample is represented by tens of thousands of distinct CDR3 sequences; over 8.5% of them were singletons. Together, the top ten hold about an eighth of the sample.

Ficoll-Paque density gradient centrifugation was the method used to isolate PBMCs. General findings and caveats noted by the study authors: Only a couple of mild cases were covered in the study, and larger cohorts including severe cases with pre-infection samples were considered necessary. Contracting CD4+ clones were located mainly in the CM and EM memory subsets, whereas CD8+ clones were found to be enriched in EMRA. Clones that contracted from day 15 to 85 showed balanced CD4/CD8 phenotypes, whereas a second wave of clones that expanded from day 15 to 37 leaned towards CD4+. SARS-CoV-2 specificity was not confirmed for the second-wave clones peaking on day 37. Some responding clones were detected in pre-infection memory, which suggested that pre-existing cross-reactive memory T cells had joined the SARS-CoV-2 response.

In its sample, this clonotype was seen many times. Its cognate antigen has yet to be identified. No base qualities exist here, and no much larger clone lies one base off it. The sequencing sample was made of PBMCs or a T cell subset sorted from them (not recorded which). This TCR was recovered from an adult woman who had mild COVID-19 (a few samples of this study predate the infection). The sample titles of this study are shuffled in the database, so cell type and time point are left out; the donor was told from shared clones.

The CDR3 here reads CSARWNSGDGYTF. The nucleotide sequence is given as TGCAGTGCTAGATGGAATTCGGGGGATGGCTACACCTTC. This sequence uses TRBV20-1 and TRBJ1-2; tentative D gene TRBD1, with 5 bases matching. V sheds 2 bases and J sheds 6 bases, leaving 13 bases between their ends. The CDR3 holds 13 amino acids from the cysteine to the phenylalanine. Only the CDR3 portion is preserved as DNA: 39 bases, with reading frame beginning at the first base. According to the germline V gene (reference sequence), CDR1 reads DFQATT and CDR2 reads SNEGSKA.